Presented here are 13 T cell receptor beta chains from one specimen sequenced in a study of identical twins. TCRdb reprocessed the 5' RACE reads with MiXCR, giving one entry per CDR3 protein. Here the sample spans 550,000 to 700,000 distinct CDR3 sequences, roughly 9.5% being singletons. Another study also made use of these data, one on yellow fever vaccine responses in identical twins.

Sample: PBMCs. The origin of the receptors is a woman under 30 in good health.

This clonotype has just a few counts. The chain employs TRBV28 and TRBJ2-7; D tentatively fits TRBD1 or TRBD2 (6 bases each). The V end was cut by 7 bases, the J end by 5 bases, with 21 bases between. The CDR3 length is 15 residues. In germline, CDR1 is MDHEN, CDR2 SYDVKM. This CDR3 reads CASIRWGAHSNEQYF. The CDR3 DNA reads as TGTGCCAGCATCCGTTGGGGGGCCCATAGCAACGAGCAGTACTTC.

This clonotype was picked up many times. This chain joins TRBV12-3 or TRBV12-4 and TRBJ1-2; D is perhaps TRBD1 (6 bases). V was pared by 3 bases and J by 4 bases, with 12 bases between. This CDR3 has 14 amino acids. The CDR3: CASSFAGGSYGYTF. CDR3 DNA: TGTGCCAGCAGTTTTGCTGGGGGCAGCTATGGCTACACCTTC.

This clonotype was detected ten times or more. J is TRBJ2-1 and V is TRBV7-2; D remains unclear. This CDR3 region has 15 residues. V lost 1 base to trimming and J lost 7 bases, with 14 bases between them. The germline CDR1 and CDR2 sequences are SGHTA and FQGNSA. The CDR3 region has the DNA TGTGCCAGCAGCTTAGTATGGATGGCTTCAAATGAGCAGTTCTTC. It encodes CASSLVWMASNEQFF. Based on the CDR3 plus reference TRBV7-2 and TRBJ2-1, the full variable domain is GAGVSQSPSNKVTEKGKDVELRCDPISGHTALYWYRQSLGQGLEFLIYFQGNSAPDKSGLPSDRFSAERTGGSVSTLTIQRTQQEDSAVYLCASSLVWMASNEQFFGPGTRLTVL.

This clonotype was counted at least ten times. V gene TRBV7-9 combines with J gene TRBJ2-1, with TRBD2 matching 7 bases. The V segment lost 5 bases and the J segment 7 bases; nucleotides outside the gene matches: 8. The CDR3 sequence is 14 residues long. CDR1 is SEHNR, CDR2 FQNEAQ, per germline (reference sequence). DNA of the CDR3: TGTGCCAGCAGCCCGCCGACTAGCTATAATGAGCAGTTCTTC. Translated, it gives CASSPPTSYNEQFF.

V and J are TRBV29-1 and TRBJ2-2; 12 bases agree with TRBD1. V trimming: 2 bases; J trimming: 7 bases; junction bases outside the gene matches: 11. CDR1 SQVTM and CDR2 ANQGSEA come from the germline V gene. The CDR3 is 17 residues long. The CDR3 region has the DNA TGCAGCGTTGAACTACCGGGACAGGGGGCGCATCTCGGGGAGCTGTTTTTT. It is translated as CSVELPGQGAHLGELFF.

This clonotype was observed many times. Written as DNA, the CDR3 is TGCAGCGTTGAAACGGGGGGTGAGGGCTACGAGCAGTACTTC. Translating gives CSVETGGEGYEQYF. This chain connects TRBV29-1 to TRBJ2-7, with 7 bases lining up with TRBD2. The CDR3 is made up of 14 amino acids. The germline V gene encodes CDR1 SQVTM and CDR2 ANQGSEA. Trimming at V came to 2 bases and at J to 3 bases, leaving 7 bases not matched to a gene.

This clonotype has at least ten counts. The rearrangement uses TRBV2 and TRBJ1-1; possible D gene TRBD1, 5 bases. CDR1 is SNHLY and CDR2 is FYNNEI in the germline V gene. This CDR3 region has 13 residues. V was clipped by 0 bases and J by 9 bases, with 11 bases between them. The CDR3 spells CASSEARQGKAFF. The CDR3 DNA follows: TGTGCCAGCAGTGAAGCTCGGCAGGGAAAAGCTTTCTTT.

This clonotype occurred a few times. The chain has TRBV7-9 and TRBJ2-1; 9 bases are shared with TRBD1. This CDR3 has 16 residues. V trimming: 9 bases; J trimming: 1 base; junction bases outside the gene matches: 10. Germline-derived CDR1 and CDR2 are SEHNR and FQNEAQ (reference sequence). CDR3 DNA: TGTGCCAGTGGCCTCGGGACAGGGCCATCCTACAATGAGCAGTTCTTC. Residues: CASGLGTGPSYNEQFF.

This chain's CDR3 is CASSPRGAAGNEQFF. CDR3 nucleotide sequence: TGTGCCAGCTCACCAAGAGGGGCTGCGGGAAATGAGCAGTTCTTC. V and J are TRBV18 and TRBJ2-1; possibly TRBD2 for D (6 bases). Germline V gene sequence: CDR1 KGHSH, CDR2 LQKENI. This CDR3 contains 15 residues. The germline V and J ends were trimmed by 2 bases and 7 bases, with 15 bases remaining between them.

This clonotype occurred many times. J is TRBJ1-4 and V is TRBV6-1; D is unresolved. CDR1 is MNHNS and CDR2 is SASEGT in the germline V gene. CDR3 length: 14 residues. The V gene lost 8 bases and the J gene lost 8 bases, with 18 bases spanning the gap. The CDR3 protein is CASGSGEGSEKLFF. The CDR3 DNA follows: TGTGCCAGCGGCTCCGGGGAGGGTTCGGAAAAACTGTTTTTT.

In its sample, this clonotype was seen many times. The rearrangement joins TRBV25-1 to TRBJ2-1; 8 bases agree with TRBD2. The V and J ends lost 3 bases and 9 bases, in that order; junction bases with no gene match: 10. Per the germline V gene, CDR1 is MGHDK and CDR2 is SYGVNS. CDR3 length: 15 residues. CDR3 sequence (DNA): TGTGCCAGCAGTGATCCGACTAGCGCCCGAGCTGAGCAGTTCTTC. Translated: CASSDPTSARAEQFF.

The sample holds many counts of this clonotype. The chain couples TRBV11-1 to TRBJ1-1, with TRBD1 matching over 7 bases. V shed 6 bases and J 5 bases; nucleotides not matched to a gene: 9. The germline CDR1 and CDR2 sequences are SGHAT and FQDESV (reference sequence). The CDR3 runs 14 residues. The CDR3 loop reads CASRNRGLGTEAFF. CDR3 sequence (DNA): TGTGCCAGCAGGAACAGGGGCCTGGGGACTGAAGCTTTCTTT.

The J gene is TRBJ2-7, the V gene TRBV7-9, with D uncertain. The CDR3 spans 13 residues. Trimming pared 8 bases from V and 6 bases from J, leaving 17 bases between. Looked up from germline, CDR1 is SEHNR and CDR2 is FQNEAQ (reference sequence). The CDR3 spells CASQPFDVREQYF. The CDR3 DNA sequence: TGTGCCAGCCAACCTTTCGACGTTCGCGAGCAGTACTTC.